A selection of T cell receptor beta chains follows, all from one sample in a study of PD-L1 blockade in urothelial cancer. Assay used: immunoSEQ multiplex PCR; TCRdb lists only in-frame clones, some missing. The sample includes tens of thousands of clones, about three quarters seen only once; the top ten take approximately 3.8%. Sequencing used PBMCs, obtained around atezolizumab (anti-PD-L1) treatment. The receptor source for this set is a man aged 70 or older with urothelial cancer. Each CDR3 is given with its conserved first and last residue. D genes are given only for firm matches. Part of the rows lack a size; the others show once, few, many or a class for expanded clones.

d_call clone_size j_call v_call cdr3_length cdr3_aa cdr3_nt
TRBD2 . TRBJ2-7 TRBV19 15 CASSLKTSGNYEQYF TGTGCCAGTAGTTTAAAGACTAGCGGCAACTACGAGCAGTACTTC
. once TRBJ1-2 TRBV7-2 15 CASSLASGTPYGYTF TGTGCCAGCAGCTTAGCGAGCGGGACACCGTATGGCTACACCTTC
TRBD1 . TRBJ2-7 TRBV4-2 15 CASSQDSGTGNEQYF TGTGCCAGCAGCCAAGATTCCGGGACAGGGAATGAGCAGTACTTC
. . TRBJ1-5 TRBV4-3 14 CASSQDLEVQPQHF TGCGCCAGCAGCCAAGATCTGGAGGTCCAGCCCCAGCATTTT
. . TRBJ2-3 TRBV28 14 CASRSGTLPDTQYF TGTGCCAGCAGGTCCGGGACACTGCCAGATACGCAGTATTTT
. once TRBJ2-7 TRBV6-1 15 CASRGGEFADYEQYF TGTGCCAGCAGAGGAGGAGAATTTGCGGACTACGAGCAGTACTTC
. . TRBJ2-1 TRBV29-1 11 CTVLVYNEQFF TGCACCGTTCTCGTGTACAATGAGCAGTTCTTC
TRBD2 . TRBJ2-5 TRBV15 15 CATSTKTSGQETQYF TGTGCCACCAGCACCAAGACTAGCGGCCAAGAGACCCAGTACTTC
TRBD1 . TRBJ1-6 TRBV11-2 16 CASSFDRGGRNSPLHF TGTGCCAGCAGCTTTGACAGGGGAGGAAGGAATTCACCCCTCCACTTT
TRBD1 . TRBJ1-2 TRBV10-3 16 CAISGGRQGAADGYTF TGTGCCATCAGTGGAGGCCGGCAGGGGGCTGCGGATGGCTACACCTTC
. few TRBJ2-7 TRBV4-1 16 CASSQQWGDSSYEQYF TGCGCCAGCAGCCAGCAATGGGGGGACAGCTCCTACGAGCAGTACTTC
. . TRBJ1-1 TRBV4-1 15 CASRLSGHLNTEAFF TGCGCCAGTAGGCTTTCGGGACACTTGAACACTGAAGCTTTCTTT
. . TRBJ2-3 TRBV4-3 16 CASSQVHSSNTDTQYF TGCGCCAGCAGCCAAGTGCACAGCTCGAACACAGATACGCAGTATTTT
. . TRBJ1-2 TRBV7-6 13 CASSLASGGGYTF TGTGCCAGCAGCTTAGCAAGCGGGGGTGGCTACACCTTC
. . TRBJ2-3 TRBV10-3 13 CAAQGLGTDTQYF TGTGCCGCCCAAGGACTGGGTACCGATACGCAGTATTTT
. . TRBJ2-5 TRBV6-5 14 CASSYDAGQETQYF TGTGCCAGCAGTTACGACGCGGGTCAAGAGACCCAGTACTTC
. . TRBJ1-2 TRBV27 13 CASSVRANYGYTF TGTGCCAGCAGTGTAAGAGCTAACTATGGCTACACCTTC
. . TRBJ2-6 TRBV27 17 CASSLSGTSRGANVLTF TGTGCCAGCAGTTTATCCGGGACATCTAGGGGGGCCAACGTCCTGACTTTC
. . TRBJ2-7 TRBV4-1 18 CASSQEGRTTGIGGEQYF TGCGCCAGCAGCCAAGAGGGAAGGACAACAGGTATCGGAGGGGAGCAGTACTTC
. . TRBJ1-1 TRBV28 12 CASSLDQGKAFF TGTGCCAGCAGTCTCGACCAGGGGAAAGCTTTCTTT
TRBD1 once TRBJ2-7 TRBV6-5 15 CASSYSGQGAQEQYF TGTGCCAGCAGTTATTCGGGACAGGGGGCGCAAGAGCAGTACTTC
TRBD2 . TRBJ2-1 TRBV7-9 14 CASSFAGEFWEQFF TGTGCCAGCAGCTTTGCGGGAGAGTTTTGGGAGCAGTTCTTC
. . TRBJ1-6 TRBV7-6 16 CASSLGPSSYNSPLHF TGTGCCAGCAGCTTAGGCCCGAGCTCCTATAATTCACCCCTCCACTTT
. . TRBJ1-5 TRBV7-2 14 CASSFGVNNQPQHF TGTGCCAGCAGCTTCGGGGTGAACAATCAGCCCCAGCATTTT
TRBD2 few TRBJ2-7 TRBV5-4 14 CASSFGLAGDEQYF TGTGCCAGCAGCTTTGGGTTAGCGGGAGACGAGCAGTACTTC
. . TRBJ1-6 TRBV6-5 15 CASSYESSYNSPLHF TGTGCCAGCAGTTACGAGAGCTCCTATAATTCACCCCTCCACTTT
TRBD1 . TRBJ1-5 TRBV18 15 CASSPGQYSNQPQHF TGTGCCAGCTCACCGGGACAGTATAGCAATCAGCCCCAGCATTTT
TRBD1 . TRBJ2-4 TRBV19 16 CASRGGTGAVKNIQYF TGTGCCAGTAGAGGGGGGACAGGTGCAGTCAAAAACATTCAGTACTTC
. . TRBJ2-7 TRBV11-3 14 CASSPDGSSYEQYF TGTGCCAGCAGCCCCGATGGGAGCTCCTACGAGCAGTACTTC
. . TRBJ2-2 TRBV11-3 15 CASSFGTANTGELFF TGTGCCAGCAGCTTTGGTACAGCGAACACCGGGGAGCTGTTTTTT
. few TRBJ2-7 TRBV11-3 13 CASSYSTRGEQYF TGTGCCAGCAGCTATAGTACCAGAGGTGAGCAGTACTTC
TRBD2 few TRBJ2-1 TRBV9 16 CASSVASGNSYNEQFF TGTGCCAGCAGCGTAGCTAGCGGGAACTCCTACAATGAGCAGTTCTTC
TRBD2 . TRBJ2-2 TRBV9 16 CASSVGLAGGTGELFF TGTGCCAGCAGCGTTGGATTAGCGGGGGGGACTGGGGAGCTGTTTTTT
TRBD1 . TRBJ1-5 TRBV19 18 CASSPLGQGERGNQPQHF TGTGCCAGTAGCCCCCTAGGGCAGGGGGAGCGGGGCAATCAGCCCCAGCATTTT
. once TRBJ1-3 TRBV4-2 17 CASSQELQGYSGNTIYF TGTGCCAGCAGCCAAGAGCTACAGGGTTACTCTGGAAACACCATATATTTT
TRBD1 . TRBJ2-1 TRBV25-1 14 CASRDLEGANEQFF TGTGCCAGCAGGGATCTCGAGGGGGCCAATGAGCAGTTCTTC
. . TRBJ1-6 TRBV4-1 19 CASRPMPGHKMAYNSPLHF TGCGCCAGCAGACCTATGCCGGGACATAAAATGGCCTATAATTCACCCCTCCACTTT
TRBD1 . TRBJ1-1 TRBV29-1 14 CSVEDRGLNTEAFF TGCAGCGTTGAAGACAGGGGGCTGAACACTGAAGCTTTCTTT
TRBD2 . TRBJ2-7 TRBV2 16 CASSRLAGKHGVEQYF TGTGCCAGCAGTAGGCTAGCGGGCAAGCACGGGGTTGAGCAGTACTTC
TRBD1 . TRBJ1-2 TRBV5-1 14 CASSLQGDNYGYTF TGCGCCAGCAGCCTTCAGGGGGACAACTATGGCTACACCTTC
. . TRBJ1-4 TRBV7-9 15 CASNTGSGTNEKLFF TGTGCCAGCAATACAGGGTCCGGAACTAATGAAAAACTGTTTTTT
. . TRBJ2-1 TRBV27 19 CASSFHPRVFAGRDNEQFF TGTGCCAGCAGTTTCCACCCCCGGGTGTTTGCGGGAAGGGACAATGAGCAGTTCTTC
. many TRBJ1-1 TRBV2 14 CASRAPTVNTEAFF TGTGCCAGCAGGGCCCCGACAGTAAACACTGAAGCTTTCTTT
TRBD2 . TRBJ2-1 TRBV9 14 CASSATSGKFEQFF TGTGCCAGCAGCGCGACTAGCGGGAAGTTTGAGCAGTTCTTC
. . TRBJ1-1 TRBV6-5 16 CASSYALRGKGSEAFF TGTGCCAGCAGTTACGCCCTACGGGGTAAAGGATCTGAAGCTTTCTTT
. few TRBJ1-2 TRBV11-2 13 CASSFTGSYGYTF TGTGCCAGCAGCTTCACAGGGTCCTATGGCTACACCTTC
. once TRBJ2-4 TRBV5-1 15 CASSLAGVAKNIQYF TGCGCCAGCAGCTTGGCCGGAGTAGCCAAAAACATTCAGTACTTC
TRBD1 . TRBJ1-1 TRBV29-1 13 CSVETGGGTEAFF TGCAGCGTGGAGACAGGGGGCGGCACTGAAGCTTTCTTT
. . TRBJ1-1 TRBV14 16 CASSQLLGRINTEAFF TGTGCCAGCAGCCAGTTGCTGGGCAGAATCAACACTGAAGCTTTCTTT
. . TRBJ2-5 TRBV7-9 15 CASSLRAGYQETQYF TGTGCCAGCAGCTTAAGGGCAGGGTACCAAGAGACCCAGTACTTC
TRBD1 once TRBJ2-7 TRBV4-3 15 CASSQDSQGAGEQYF TGCGCCAGCAGCCAAGATTCACAGGGGGCCGGGGAGCAGTACTTC
TRBD1 few TRBJ2-3 TRBV19 15 CASSTNRGYTDTQYF TGTGCCAGTAGTACTAACAGGGGATACACAGATACGCAGTATTTT
TRBD1 . TRBJ1-5 TRBV4-1 19 CASSQATGDGRYDNQPQHF TGCGCCAGCAGCCAAGCCACAGGGGACGGGCGATATGACAATCAGCCCCAGCATTTT
. once TRBJ2-5 TRBV7-2 14 CASSFQTGQETQYF TGTGCCAGCAGCTTCCAGACAGGCCAAGAGACCCAGTACTTC